Following are 7 T cell receptor beta chains from one sample sequenced in a study of blood T cell repertoires in COVID-19. Profiled with immunoSEQ multiplex PCR; TCRdb holds only in-frame clones, not every one. Of some 260,000 clones in the sample, about nine tenths were seen once. Input material: PBMCs or T cells enriched from blood (not recorded which). The receptors were sampled from a woman between 25 and 40 years old with acute COVID-19.

The J gene is TRBJ1-4, the V gene TRBV2; 8 nucleotides match TRBD1. Trimming removed 6 bases from V and 3 bases from J; junction bases left unmatched: 6. Germline-derived CDR1 and CDR2 are SNHLY and FYNNEI. The CDR3 consists of 15 residues. This CDR3 reads CASSRQGQANEKLFF. The DNA for the CDR3 is TGTGCCAGCAGCAGACAGGGACAGGCTAATGAAAAACTGTTTTTT.

The CDR3 here is CASSTQGLAGETQYF. As DNA, the CDR3 is TGTGCCAGTAGTACTCAGGGACTAGCGGGAGAGACCCAGTACTTC. The chain joins TRBV19 to TRBJ2-5, with 12 bases aligning to TRBD2. The CDR3 runs 15 residues. Germline CDR1 is LNHDA and CDR2 is SQIVND (reference sequence). V lost 4 bases, J lost 4 bases, and 4 bases stayed unmatched. Full variable domain (missing parts from reference TRBV19 and TRBJ2-5): DGGITQSPKYLFRKEGQNVTLSCEQNLNHDAMYWYRQDPGQGLRLIYYSQIVNDFQKGDIAEGYSVSREKKESFPLTVTSAQKNPTAFYLCASSTQGLAGETQYFGPGTRLLVL.

The chain combines TRBV28 with TRBJ2-1, with 12 positions matching TRBD2. CDR1 is MDHEN, CDR2 SYDVKM, per germline. The CDR3 totals 20 residues. V lost 5 bases, J lost 3 bases, and 17 bases stayed unmatched. CDR3 bases: TGTGCCAGCAGTATACAGACTAGCGGGAGTGGGAGCAGGGACTACAATGAGCAGTTCTTC. Protein sequence: CASSIQTSGSGSRDYNEQFF.

The V gene is TRBV7-8, the J gene TRBJ1-5; 8 bases fit TRBD1. CDR1 and CDR2 (germline): SGHVS, FQNEAQ. The CDR3 covers 15 residues. The ends lost 1 base at V and 6 bases at J; junction bases unmatched: 5. In DNA form, the CDR3 reads TGTGCCAGCAGCTTAGGCAGGGGGCAGGGTCAGCCCCAGCATTTT. This gives the protein CASSLGRGQGQPQHF. Variable domain in full (rest from reference TRBV7-8 and TRBJ1-5): GAGVSQSPRYKVAKRGQDVALRCDPISGHVSLFWYQQALGQGPEFLTYFQNEAQLDKSGLPSDRFFAERPEGSVSTLKIQRTQQEDSAVYLCASSLGRGQGQPQHFGDGTRLSIL.

The chain recombines TRBV5-8 with TRBJ2-7; D is unresolved. This CDR3 region has 14 residues. Germline loops: CDR1 SGHTS, CDR2 YDEGEE. Trimming left V 5 bases short and J 0 bases short, with 12 bases between. The CDR3 is CASRPRSSSYEQYF. The CDR3 DNA reads as TGTGCCAGCAGGCCCCGTTCCAGCTCCTACGAGCAGTACTTC.

The chain uses TRBV5-1 and TRBJ2-5; D is uncertain. The CDR3 runs to 13 residues. The V end lost 2 bases, the J end lost 2 bases, and 7 bases lay between the germline ends. Germline CDR1 and CDR2: SGHRS and YFSETQ. CDR3 loop: CASSFRSQETQYF. The CDR3 DNA reads TGCGCCAGCAGCTTCCGTTCTCAAGAGACCCAGTACTTC.

The chain uses TRBV5-1 and TRBJ2-1; 10 positions agree with TRBD2. J lost 7 bases, V lost 2 bases, and 6 bases had no gene match. In germline, CDR1 is SGHRS, CDR2 YFSETQ. The CDR3 is made up of 15 amino acids. CDR3 nucleotides: TGCGCCAGCAGCTTTCTAGCGGGAGTGGGTAATGAGCAGTTCTTC. Residues: CASSFLAGVGNEQFF.